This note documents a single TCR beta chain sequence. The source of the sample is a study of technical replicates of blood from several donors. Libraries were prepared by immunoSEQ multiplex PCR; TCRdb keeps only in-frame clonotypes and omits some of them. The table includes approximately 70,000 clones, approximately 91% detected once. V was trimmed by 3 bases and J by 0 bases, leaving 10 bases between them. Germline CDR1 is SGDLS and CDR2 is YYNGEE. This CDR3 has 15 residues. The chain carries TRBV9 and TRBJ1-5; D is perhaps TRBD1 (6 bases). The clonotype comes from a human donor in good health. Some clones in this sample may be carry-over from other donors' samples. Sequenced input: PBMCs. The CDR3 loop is CASSGGGTSNQPQHF. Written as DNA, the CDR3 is TGTGCCAGCAGCGGAGGGGGTACTAGCAATCAGCCCCAGCATTTT.